A selection of T cell receptor beta chains follows, all from one sample in a study of CD8+CD57+ T cells in acquired aplastic anemia. MiXCR was run by TCRdb on the reads, yielding one entry per CDR3 protein. The sample lists just over 150,000 distinct CDR3 sequences; about 48% were seen once. Sample: sorted CD4+, CD8+, or CD8+CD57+ T cells (not recorded which) from PBMCs. These receptors were obtained from a human donor with aplastic anemia. The CDR3 runs from the conserved cysteine through the conserved F or W. For some rows the clone size is stated as once, few or many, or as a class when expanded; others skip it.

j_call: TRBJ2-7; clone_size: few; cdr3_length: 13; v_call: TRBV15; cdr3_aa: CATSVGSWDEQYF
j_call: TRBJ2-2; clone_size: .; cdr3_length: 12; v_call: TRBV7-3; cdr3_aa: CASSSKAGELFF
j_call: TRBJ2-7; clone_size: .; cdr3_length: 16; v_call: TRBV7-8; cdr3_aa: CASIRDRGRRVHEQYF
j_call: TRBJ2-7; clone_size: once; cdr3_length: 12; v_call: TRBV15; cdr3_aa: CATQETTYEQYF
j_call: TRBJ1-1; clone_size: .; cdr3_length: 16; v_call: TRBV25-1; cdr3_aa: CASSLGGLGENTEAFF
j_call: TRBJ2-3; clone_size: .; cdr3_length: 14; v_call: TRBV2; cdr3_aa: CASSVGAITETQYF
j_call: TRBJ2-5; clone_size: many; cdr3_length: 14; v_call: TRBV19; cdr3_aa: CASGNGGDGETQYF
j_call: TRBJ1-2; clone_size: many; cdr3_length: 13; v_call: TRBV25-1; cdr3_aa: CASSELGAPGYTF
j_call: TRBJ2-3; clone_size: .; cdr3_length: 15; v_call: TRBV6-5; cdr3_aa: CASSYGTTSTDTQYF
j_call: TRBJ1-5; clone_size: many; cdr3_length: 17; v_call: TRBV7-8; cdr3_aa: CASSFTPDSYSNQPQHF
j_call: TRBJ2-7; clone_size: many; cdr3_length: 13; v_call: TRBV5-6; cdr3_aa: CASGFGAVYEQYF
j_call: TRBJ2-3; clone_size: .; cdr3_length: 12; v_call: TRBV7-2; cdr3_aa: CASSVAGVTQYF
j_call: TRBJ2-1; clone_size: many; cdr3_length: 14; v_call: TRBV4-3; cdr3_aa: CASSAWTGDNEQFF
j_call: TRBJ1-1; clone_size: many; cdr3_length: 14; v_call: TRBV13; cdr3_aa: CASSWAYMNTEAFF
j_call: TRBJ1-1; clone_size: .; cdr3_length: 13; v_call: TRBV15; cdr3_aa: CATSRDREGEAFF
j_call: TRBJ2-7; clone_size: .; cdr3_length: 13; v_call: TRBV11-2; cdr3_aa: CASRYQGSYEQYF
j_call: .; clone_size: .; cdr3_length: 13; v_call: TRBV10-3; cdr3_aa: CAALGGSVNEQFF
j_call: TRBJ2-7; clone_size: many; cdr3_length: 17; v_call: TRBV5-6; cdr3_aa: CASSLGHGGLGRYEQYF
j_call: TRBJ2-7; clone_size: many; cdr3_length: 15; v_call: TRBV27; cdr3_aa: CASSLLGQAYSEQYF
j_call: TRBJ2-1; clone_size: .; cdr3_length: 11; v_call: TRBV10-3; cdr3_aa: CAISDGGEQFF
j_call: TRBJ1-2; clone_size: few; cdr3_length: 15; v_call: TRBV10-3; cdr3_aa: CASSLSGGSRYGYTF
j_call: TRBJ1-1; clone_size: .; cdr3_length: 15; v_call: TRBV5-1; cdr3_aa: CASSLEIGANTEAFF
j_call: TRBJ1-1; clone_size: .; cdr3_length: 14; v_call: TRBV30; cdr3_aa: CAWSVPQSHTGAFF
j_call: TRBJ1-6; clone_size: .; cdr3_length: 14; v_call: TRBV7-9; cdr3_aa: CASRGGTGDSPLHF
j_call: TRBJ2-7; clone_size: .; cdr3_length: 12; v_call: TRBV19; cdr3_aa: CASSHGGYEQYF
j_call: TRBJ1-2; clone_size: few; cdr3_length: 14; v_call: TRBV27; cdr3_aa: CASSLSWDAYGYTF
j_call: TRBJ1-1; clone_size: .; cdr3_length: 14; v_call: TRBV7-2; cdr3_aa: CASSLGRGNTEAFF
j_call: TRBJ1-2; clone_size: many; cdr3_length: 16; v_call: TRBV10-2; cdr3_aa: CASSVPSLFGNYGYTF
j_call: TRBJ2-7; clone_size: many; cdr3_length: 12; v_call: TRBV14; cdr3_aa: CASSQEDYEQYF
j_call: TRBJ2-7; clone_size: .; cdr3_length: 12; v_call: TRBV7-9; cdr3_aa: CASSLDGGEQYF
j_call: TRBJ2-7; clone_size: .; cdr3_length: 14; v_call: TRBV28; cdr3_aa: CASSPIAGVSEQYF
j_call: TRBJ1-5; clone_size: few; cdr3_length: 14; v_call: TRBV30; cdr3_aa: CAWSSGVINQPQHF
j_call: TRBJ2-1; clone_size: .; cdr3_length: 16; v_call: TRBV11-1; cdr3_aa: CASSNIAGGPYNGQFF
j_call: TRBJ2-7; clone_size: many; cdr3_length: 12; v_call: TRBV7-9; cdr3_aa: CASSLREVEQYF
j_call: TRBJ2-3; clone_size: .; cdr3_length: 13; v_call: TRBV25-1; cdr3_aa: CASTGTEADTQYF
j_call: TRBJ1-1; clone_size: many; cdr3_length: 15; v_call: TRBV7-9; cdr3_aa: CASSSLTDPNTEAFF
j_call: TRBJ1-6; clone_size: many; cdr3_length: 14; v_call: TRBV2; cdr3_aa: CASREGLKGTTLHF
j_call: TRBJ1-5; clone_size: few; cdr3_length: 14; v_call: TRBV10-3; cdr3_aa: CATKDREGNQPQHF
j_call: TRBJ2-7; clone_size: .; cdr3_length: 14; v_call: TRBV19; cdr3_aa: CASSLNRGSYEQYF
j_call: TRBJ2-7; clone_size: many; cdr3_length: 14; v_call: TRBV6-5; cdr3_aa: CASGWGHQGGEQYF
j_call: TRBJ2-5; clone_size: once; cdr3_length: 14; v_call: TRBV24-1; cdr3_aa: CATSETGGEEPQYF
j_call: TRBJ1-1; clone_size: many; cdr3_length: 14; v_call: TRBV5-5; cdr3_aa: CASSLAEGPPEAFF
j_call: TRBJ1-1; clone_size: few; cdr3_length: 12; v_call: TRBV29-1; cdr3_aa: CSVTHGNTEAFF
j_call: TRBJ2-7; clone_size: .; cdr3_length: 14; v_call: TRBV20-1; cdr3_aa: CSANGLVGSYEQYF
j_call: TRBJ2-1; clone_size: .; cdr3_length: 14; v_call: TRBV24-1; cdr3_aa: CATSGGSSYNEQFF
j_call: TRBJ2-2; clone_size: .; cdr3_length: 16; v_call: TRBV20-1; cdr3_aa: CSARATPSSDTGELFF
j_call: TRBJ2-7; clone_size: few; cdr3_length: 14; v_call: TRBV9; cdr3_aa: CASSPGTARHEQYF
j_call: TRBJ1-1; clone_size: many; cdr3_length: 12; v_call: TRBV19; cdr3_aa: CASSISGFEAFF
j_call: TRBJ1-1; clone_size: few; cdr3_length: 13; v_call: TRBV2; cdr3_aa: CASSTGVNTEAFF
j_call: TRBJ1-6; clone_size: many; cdr3_length: 13; v_call: TRBV11-2; cdr3_aa: CASSSTNNSPLHF